The 26 T cell receptor beta chains below come from one sample, sequenced in a study of T-cell memory formation after mild COVID-19. TCRdb used MiXCR to reprocess the 5' RACE reads, holding one entry per CDR3 protein. The sample comprises 250,000 to 300,000 distinct CDR3 sequences, 15% to 20% of which are singletons, and approximately 25% rests with the top ten. The sequenced sample was PBMCs or a T cell subset sorted from them (not recorded which). These receptors all come from a man aged 18-30 years who had mild COVID-19 (a few samples of this study predate the infection). Cell type and time point are not known.

This sequence joins TRBV5-1 and TRBJ2-7; 9 bases are a match to TRBD1. This CDR3 is built from 16 residues. J was trimmed by 2 bases and V by 4 bases; bases with no gene match: 10. Germline CDR1 is SGHRS and CDR2 is YFSETQ. This chain's CDR3 is CASSPARTGEAYEQYF. CDR3 in DNA: TGCGCCAGCAGCCCCGCGAGGACAGGGGAGGCCTACGAGCAGTACTTC.

The gene calls are TRBV29-1 and TRBJ2-7; 9 nucleotides match TRBD1. This CDR3 is 16 amino acids long. CDR1 is SQVTM, CDR2 ANQGSEA, per germline. The V and J ends lost 6 bases and 5 bases, in that order; junction bases with no gene match: 17. This CDR3 reads CSVQTGGTYPSDEQYF. DNA of the CDR3: TGCAGCGTCCAGACAGGGGGAACGTATCCCAGTGACGAGCAGTACTTC.

This clonotype was detected many times. The chain joins TRBV7-2 to TRBJ2-3; 7 bases are a match to TRBD2. Germline assignment: CDR1 SGHTA and CDR2 FQGNSA. V shed 7 bases and J 11 bases; nucleotides not matched to a gene: 12. The CDR3 has 13 residues. The CDR3 DNA sequence: TGTGCCAGCAAGTCCGGGACTACCGTATGGCAGTATTTT. Protein: CASKSGTTVWQYF.

This chain joins TRBV20-1 and TRBJ1-6; 10 nucleotides line up with TRBD1. Per germline, CDR1 DFQATT and CDR2 SNEGSKA (reference sequence). The J segment lost 9 bases and the V segment lost 7 bases, leaving 12 bases of the junction unmatched. This CDR3 contains 15 residues. DNA for the CDR3: TGCAGTGGTTCAACCTGGACAGGGGGTTCTTCACCCCTCCACTTT. The encoded protein is CSGSTWTGGSSPLHF.

This clonotype was seen more than once but under ten times. The chain uses TRBV5-1 and TRBJ2-2; TRBD2 might be the D (6 bases). The V end was cut by 4 bases, the J end by 3 bases, with 13 bases between. This CDR3 is built from 15 residues. Germline assignment: CDR1 SGHRS and CDR2 YFSETQ. CDR3 protein: CASSRRVRDTGELFF. Written as DNA, the CDR3 is TGCGCCAGCAGCCGGAGGGTTAGGGACACCGGGGAGCTGTTTTTT.

This clonotype appeared once. The CDR3 here is CASSKGLTLPRTDTQYF. In DNA form, the CDR3 reads TGTGCCAGCAGCAAGGGACTTACCCTACCTCGCACAGATACGCAGTATTTT. The chain recombines TRBV14 with TRBJ2-3; a possible D gene is TRBD2 (6 bases). The germline V gene encodes CDR1 SGHDN and CDR2 FVKESK. Trimming removed 5 bases at V and 1 base at J, with 19 bases between. The CDR3 spans 17 residues.

The chain recombines TRBV12-3 or TRBV12-4 with TRBJ1-6; TRBD1 is a possible D gene (5 bases). Trimming stripped 5 bases from V and 7 bases from J, with 9 bases between. The CDR3 is 13 residues long. The DNA for the CDR3 is TGTGCCAGCAGTCGGGACGGGAATTCACCCCTCCACTTT. Its protein product is CASSRDGNSPLHF.

This clonotype was picked up a small number of times. The chain has TRBV7-2 and TRBJ2-7; D remains unclear. Germline V gene data show CDR1 as SGHTA and CDR2 as FQGNSA. This CDR3 comprises 13 residues. Trimming removed 7 bases from V and 4 bases from J, with 14 bases in between. The CDR3 here is CASTPGIGYEQYF. DNA for the CDR3: TGTGCCAGCACCCCGGGCATAGGGTACGAGCAGTACTTC. The variable domain in full, completed from reference TRBV7-2 and TRBJ2-7, reads GAGVSQSPSNKVTEKGKDVELRCDPISGHTALYWYRQSLGQGLEFLIYFQGNSAPDKSGLPSDRFSAERTGGSVSTLTIQRTQQEDSAVYLCASTPGIGYEQYFGPGTRLTVT.

This clonotype was detected a few times. The chain combines TRBV7-3 with TRBJ2-3; 9 positions agree with TRBD2. V shed 4 bases and J 6 bases; nucleotides not matched to a gene: 11. Germline CDR1 reads SGHTA; CDR2 reads FQGTGA. The CDR3 is made up of 16 amino acids. The CDR3 here is CASSYIPTSGVDTQYF. CDR3 nucleotides: TGTGCCAGCAGCTACATCCCGACTAGCGGCGTTGATACGCAGTATTTT.

V gene TRBV6-2 or TRBV6-3 combines with J gene TRBJ2-7; D is undetermined. Per the germline V gene, CDR1 is MNHEY and CDR2 is SVGEGT. The CDR3 runs to 10 residues. Trimming took 8 bases from V and 2 from J, leaving 4 bases between them. The CDR3 DNA is TGTGCCAGCGGGGCCTACGAGCAGTACTTC. Residues: CASGAYEQYF.

This clonotype was picked up a small number of times. The V call is TRBV19, the J call TRBJ1-5; D unclear. The germline V and J ends were trimmed by 6 bases and 3 bases, with 15 bases remaining between them. The germline V gene has CDR1 LNHDA and CDR2 SQIVND (reference sequence). The CDR3 is made up of 15 amino acids. CDR3 region: CASSPGFIPNQPQHF. In DNA form, the CDR3 reads TGTGCCAGTAGCCCGGGGTTTATTCCCAATCAGCCCCAGCATTTT.

The rearrangement links TRBV29-1 to TRBJ2-2; unclear D gene. CDR1 is SQVTM and CDR2 is ANQGSEA in the germline V gene. V lost 2 bases to trimming and J lost 1 base, with 5 bases between them. The CDR3 is 13 residues long. The CDR3 region is CSVERVNTGELFF. The CDR3 DNA follows: TGCAGCGTTGAACGGGTGAACACCGGGGAGCTGTTTTTT.

This clonotype came up a few times. The V and J genes are TRBV7-9 and TRBJ1-2; D remains unclear. Deletions cut 1 base from V and 10 bases from J, with 13 bases between. The CDR3 is 13 amino acids. From germline, CDR1 is SEHNR and CDR2 FQNEAQ (reference sequence). CDR3: CASSLEDPFSYTF. CDR3 sequence (DNA): TGTGCCAGCAGCTTAGAAGACCCATTCTCCTACACCTTC.

The table lists this clonotype with a few counts. This chain connects TRBV29-1 to TRBJ2-5; D gene unclear. Germline CDR1 reads SQVTM; CDR2 reads ANQGSEA. The CDR3 consists of 14 residues. Trimming took off 6 bases at V and 5 bases at J, with 19 bases between the two ends. The CDR3 sequence: CSVVTLPVGETQYF. The DNA for the CDR3 is TGCAGCGTCGTGACACTCCCGGTTGGGGAGACCCAGTACTTC.

This chain uses TRBV2 with TRBJ2-5; D call uncertain. Per germline, CDR1 SNHLY and CDR2 FYNNEI. V was shortened by 8 bases and J by 5 bases, with 12 bases between the two germline ends. The CDR3 consists of 12 residues. CDR3 loop: CASRSMGETQYF. Written as DNA, the CDR3 is TGTGCCAGCCGGAGCATGGGGGAGACCCAGTACTTC.

This clonotype came up a few times. J is TRBJ1-1 and V is TRBV9, with D possibly TRBD1 on 6 matching bases. There are 15 residues in the CDR3. Trimming removed 0 bases from V and 0 bases from J, with 9 bases in between. Germline lookup yields CDR1 SGDLS and CDR2 YYNGEE. The CDR3 DNA sequence: TGTGCCAGCAGCGTAGATAGGGGGATGAACACTGAAGCTTTCTTT. It specifies CASSVDRGMNTEAFF.

A few counts support this clonotype. V usage is TRBV4-3 and J usage is TRBJ2-3, with TRBD2 identical over 8 bases. Unmatched junction bases numbered 13, after V lost 1 base and J lost 4 bases. Germline assignment: CDR1 LGHNA and CDR2 YSLEER. CDR3 size: 18 residues. This CDR3 is CASSQASGAGGGADTQYF. CDR3 coding DNA: TGCGCCAGCAGCCAAGCCTCAGGGGCGGGGGGCGGCGCAGATACGCAGTATTTT.

This clonotype was seen many times. V and J are TRBV7-6 and TRBJ2-7, with D possibly being TRBD1 (6 bases). Germline V gene data show CDR1 as SGHVS and CDR2 as FNYEAQ. V was pared by 4 bases and J by 3 bases, with 10 bases between. This CDR3 spans 13 amino acids. The CDR3 nucleotides read TGTGCCAGCAGCTCATACAGGGACTACGAGCAGTACTTC. Protein sequence: CASSSYRDYEQYF.

This sequence joins TRBV21-1 and TRBJ2-3. TRBV21-1 is termed a pseudogene. The CDR3 has 15 residues. The CDR3 coding sequence is TGTGCCAGCAGCATAGGAGACACCAGCACAGATACGCAGTATTTT. Translated: CASSIGDTSTDTQYF.

This clonotype has more than one count but fewer than ten. The CDR3 DNA follows: TGTGCCAGCAGTGATTTACAGGGGCGTAAGGACAATCAGCCCCAGCATTTT. It encodes CASSDLQGRKDNQPQHF. The chain recombines TRBV2 with TRBJ1-5; 7 bases are shared with TRBD1. J was trimmed by 3 bases and V by 3 bases; bases with no gene match: 11. Looked up from germline, CDR1 is SNHLY and CDR2 is FYNNEI. The CDR3 is 17 residues long.

The sample holds many counts of this clonotype. V is TRBV4-1 and J is TRBJ2-6; D possibly matches TRBD1 or TRBD2 (5 bases each). V lost 6 bases and J lost 0, with 15 bases in between. Germline V gene data show CDR1 as MGHRA and CDR2 as YSYEKL. The CDR3 consists of 17 residues. The CDR3 DNA reads as TGCGCCAGCAGGGGGGACGGCTACTTCTCTGGGGCCAACGTCCTGACTTTC. Protein sequence: CASRGDGYFSGANVLTF.

The chain links TRBV5-1 to TRBJ2-1; D not certain. CDR3 length: 13 amino acids. Germline CDR1 is SGHRS and CDR2 is YFSETQ. Trimming took off 2 bases at V and 4 bases at J, with 7 bases between the two ends. The CDR3 DNA is TGCGCCAGCAGCTTCCTAGATTACAATGAGCAGTTCTTC. Translation gives CASSFLDYNEQFF.

In this sample, this clonotype turned up many times. The V call is TRBV7-2, the J call TRBJ1-5; 10 nucleotides line up with TRBD1. The V and J ends lost 3 bases and 2 bases, in that order; junction bases with no gene match: 4. Per germline, CDR1 SGHTA and CDR2 FQGNSA. The CDR3 runs 16 residues. CDR3 loop: CASSFSGTGGNQPQHF. Here the CDR3 DNA reads TGTGCCAGCAGCTTCTCCGGGACAGGGGGCAATCAGCCCCAGCATTTT.

This sequence joins TRBV7-2 and TRBJ1-1; 9 bases map to TRBD1. This CDR3 is 14 amino acids long. Looked up from germline, CDR1 is SGHTA and CDR2 is FQGNSA. The V segment lost 4 bases and the J segment 2 bases; nucleotides outside the gene matches: 2. CDR3 amino acids: CASSWDRENTEAFF. In nucleotides, the CDR3 is TGTGCCAGCAGCTGGGACAGGGAAAACACTGAAGCTTTCTTT.

This clonotype was detected a few times. The CDR3 DNA sequence: TGTGCCAGCAGCCAAGGACGGAGGATTAGCACAGATACGCAGTATTTT. Protein product: CASSQGRRISTDTQYF. The rearrangement links TRBV7-2 to TRBJ2-3, with TRBD2 as a possible D gene (5 bases). CDR1 and CDR2 (germline): SGHTA, FQGNSA. The CDR3 spans 16 residues. The germline V and J ends were trimmed by 5 bases and 0 bases, with 15 bases remaining between them.

V usage is TRBV20-1 and J usage is TRBJ2-5, with 7 nucleotides matching TRBD1. Germline lookup yields CDR1 DFQATT and CDR2 SNEGSKA (reference sequence). The CDR3 is 13 residues long. The ends lost 5 bases at V and 3 bases at J; junction bases unmatched: 6. CDR3 sequence reads: CSAELRGKETQYF. CDR3 sequence (DNA): TGCAGTGCTGAACTCAGGGGGAAAGAGACCCAGTACTTC.